The 9 T cell receptor beta chains given below trace back to one sample, sequenced in a study of cytomegalovirus exposure and HLA in healthy donors. Sequenced by immunoSEQ multiplex PCR; TCRdb stores in-frame clones only, minus some. The data show 100,000 to 150,000 clones, with around 94% seen just once and roughly 1.3% held by the top ten. The sequencing sample was made of PBMCs. Receptors originate from a young woman in good health and CMV-seronegative.

The V call is TRBV27, the J call TRBJ1-2, with TRBD1 identical over 8 bases. Losses at the gene ends were 5 bases for V and 7 bases for J; bases not matched to a gene: 3. CDR3 size: 12 residues. Per the germline V gene, CDR1 is MNHEY and CDR2 is SMNVEV (reference sequence). DNA of the CDR3: TGTGCCAGCAGTACGACAGGGGCTGGCTACACCTTC. Translating gives CASSTTGAGYTF.

This chain's CDR3 is CASIETSGLSYEQYF. For the CDR3, the DNA is TGTGCCAGCATCGAGACTAGCGGTCTATCCTACGAGCAGTACTTC. The chain joins TRBV28 to TRBJ2-7; TRBD2 matches at 9 bases. V lost 7 bases to trimming and J lost 1 base; unmatched junction nucleotides: 8. This CDR3 is 15 amino acids long. Per the germline V gene, CDR1 is MDHEN and CDR2 is SYDVKM.

This sequence joins TRBV6-5 and TRBJ2-2; D is perhaps TRBD1 (8 bases). The CDR3 is 15 amino acids. Germline-derived CDR1 and CDR2 are MNHEY and SVGAGI. The germline V and J ends were trimmed by 11 bases and 0 bases, with 16 bases remaining between them. The CDR3: CASNTGGANTGELFF. The CDR3 bases are TGTGCCTCCAATACAGGGGGGGCGAACACCGGGGAGCTGTTTTTT.

The chain recombines TRBV5-4 with TRBJ1-1; the D gene is possibly TRBD1 (6 bases). Trimming stripped 3 bases from V and 1 base from J, with 13 bases between. The germline CDR1 and CDR2 sequences are SGHNT and YYREEE (reference sequence). The CDR3 runs to 15 residues. The CDR3 DNA reads as TGTGCCAGCAGCTCCGACAGGTACAAGAACACTGAAGCTTTCTTT. It encodes CASSSDRYKNTEAFF.

This chain links TRBV28 with TRBJ2-7, with 11 bases fitting TRBD2. Germline values: CDR1 MDHEN, CDR2 SYDVKM. CDR3 length: 15 amino acids. V lost 5 bases, J lost 4 bases, and 7 bases stayed unmatched. The DNA for the CDR3 is TGTGCCAGCAGTCTGGGACTAGCGGTCGATTACGAGCAGTACTTC. It translates to CASSLGLAVDYEQYF. Full variable domain (missing parts from reference TRBV28 and TRBJ2-7): DVKVTQSSRYLVKRTGEKVFLECVQDMDHENMFWYRQDPGLGLRLIYFSYDVKMKEKGDIPEGYSVSREKKERFSLILESASTNQTSMYLCASSLGLAVDYEQYFGPGTRLTVT.

This clone has a single count. This chain joins TRBV10-3 and TRBJ1-2; 8 bases fit TRBD1. The V gene's germline CDR1 is ENHRY and CDR2 SYGVKD. The CDR3 sequence is 15 residues long. V lost 5 bases, J lost 6 bases, and 11 bases stayed unmatched. The CDR3 DNA follows: TGTGCCATCAGTCCGGGCGGACAGGGAATAGATGGCTACACCTTC. It encodes CAISPGGQGIDGYTF.

This clone appeared a few times. This chain joins TRBV18 and TRBJ1-2; TRBD1 aligns across 7 bases. V was pared by 2 bases and J by 6 bases, with 9 bases of the junction left unmatched. This CDR3 is 15 amino acids long. Germline V lookup: CDR1 KGHSH, CDR2 LQKENI. CDR3 DNA sequence: TGTGCCAGCTCACCAGGGATCCACAGGGGCCATGGCTACACCTTC. Translating it yields CASSPGIHRGHGYTF.

The genes are TRBV6-6 and TRBJ1-3; D uncertain. CDR3 size: 14 residues. The germline V and J ends were trimmed by 2 bases and 7 bases, with 12 bases remaining between them. The germline CDR1 and CDR2 sequences are MNHNY and SVGAGI (reference sequence). The chain's CDR3 is CASSYTNLHNTIYF. The CDR3 DNA reads as TGTGCCAGCAGTTACACGAATTTACATAACACCATATATTTT.

This clone was observed a single time. The J gene is TRBJ1-3, the V gene TRBV5-6; unclear D gene. CDR3 length: 13 amino acids. V lost 4 bases, J lost 4 bases, and 9 bases lay in between. The germline V gene encodes CDR1 SGHDT and CDR2 YYEEEE. CDR3 region: CASSQDFGNTIYF. CDR3 sequence (DNA): TGTGCCAGCAGCCAGGACTTCGGAAACACCATATATTTT.